The entry below describes one T cell receptor beta chain. Its antigen specificity is not known. Base qualities are not recorded, but no much larger clone differs from it by a single base. At diagnosis, peripheral blood, uninvolved tumor-adjacent lung and tumor were collected and were preserved as a mix of fresh-frozen and FFPE material. For TCR repertoire profiling, the blood samples were analyzed as peripheral blood mononuclear cells. This sample is part of a study of T cells in localized non-small cell lung cancer (dated by TCRdb to 2019 to 2021). Background for the entire study: Comparing tumors with uninvolved tumor-adjacent lungs, the study looked at the T cell repertoires of around 250 patients with early-stage NSCLC. Of the NSCLC patients, approximately 130 were male and approximately 110 were female, and the mean age was roughly 61 years. The cohort consisted of around 250 treatment-naive NSCLC patients whose localized lung tumors had been resected.

From the cysteine through the phenylalanine, the CDR3 covers 14 amino acids. Only CDR3 DNA is held: 42 bases, read in frame from base 1. The germline V gene sets CDR1 to SGHRS and CDR2 to YFSETQ. Germline trimming amounts to 7 bases on V and 5 bases on J, with 9 as the count of junction bases outside the gene matches. TCR beta CDR3 regions were sequenced from DNA using the immunoSEQ Assay. From the authors' description of their analysis: To compute T cell density, TCR beta template counts were normalized to usable DNA, which was estimated by amplifying housekeeping genes. Richness was estimated with the preseqR package, extrapolating to 400,000 templates for PBMC samples and 120,000 templates for tissue samples. Clonality was taken to be one minus Pielou's evenness. Tissue-enriched TCRs were identified by differential abundance testing using productive amino-acid clonotypes, minimum total count 5 and alpha 0.1. The Jaccard Index and the Morisita Overlap Index were used to measure repertoire overlap between compartments. TCR beta CDR3s were clustered by GLIPH together with public tetramer-defined viral CDR3s, and at least three viral sequences plus V-gene enrichment were required for viral motifs. The clones in this table, taken by TCRdb from immuneACCESS, are in-frame only. Not every clone is retained; where verified, under half of the shortfall comes from an unresolved V gene, and the cause of the rest is unknown. D and trimming were read from the DNA, whereas the V and J calls and clone size are those reported in that table. Recorded for this sample are about 11,000 clones; 90% of them occurred a single time. The ten largest clones represent roughly 13% of the sample.

Overall results and qualifications from the work: Because multi-region sequencing of the tumors was not done, intratumor heterogeneity could not be ruled out. Because the study design was exploratory, TCR variables were selected using unadjusted p-values without false-discovery rate correction. A median of around 62 of the top 100 tumor clones turned up in the paired uninvolved adjacent lung, and approximately 30 of those clones also ranked among the top 100 of that same adjacent lung. Uninvolved tumor-adjacent lung showed the highest T cell clonality, higher than tumor, which suggests more focused antigenic responses in the uninvolved tumor-adjacent lung. Longer overall survival was associated with higher T cell density in blood, whereas shorter survival was associated with higher clonality in adjacent lung.

Here the sequenced sample was peripheral blood, taken before any cancer treatment. The rearranged segments are TRBV5-1 and TRBJ2-7, with TRBD1 identical over 10 junction bases. This sequence was found in a male donor aged 60 or over with stage III lung adenocarcinoma. The nucleotide sequence reads TGCGCCAGCGCGACCGGGACAGGGGCCCACGAGCAGTACTTC. This encodes CASATGTGAHEQYF.